This T cell receptor (beta chain) is drawn from a study of early T cells in non-severe SARS-CoV-2 infection. Trimming took off 1 base at V and 1 base at J, with 10 bases between the two ends. Germline loops: CDR1 SGHTA, CDR2 FQGNSA. The length of the CDR3 is 15 residues. This clonotype was detected only a few times. MiXCR, applied by TCRdb to the 5' RACE reads, yields one record per CDR3 protein. Counted here are more than 65,000 distinct CDR3 sequences, about 13% occurring once; the ten biggest clones make up approximately 4.7%. The chain uses TRBV7-2 and TRBJ1-1; no firm D call. The receptor was derived from an adult who was a healthcare worker with PCR-confirmed SARS-CoV-2 infection or an uninfected control (not recorded which). Sequenced: whole blood. The CDR3 coding sequence is TGTGCCAGCAGCTTAGGAGCCGCCCGGAACACTGAAGCTTTCTTT. Amino acids: CASSLGAARNTEAFF.